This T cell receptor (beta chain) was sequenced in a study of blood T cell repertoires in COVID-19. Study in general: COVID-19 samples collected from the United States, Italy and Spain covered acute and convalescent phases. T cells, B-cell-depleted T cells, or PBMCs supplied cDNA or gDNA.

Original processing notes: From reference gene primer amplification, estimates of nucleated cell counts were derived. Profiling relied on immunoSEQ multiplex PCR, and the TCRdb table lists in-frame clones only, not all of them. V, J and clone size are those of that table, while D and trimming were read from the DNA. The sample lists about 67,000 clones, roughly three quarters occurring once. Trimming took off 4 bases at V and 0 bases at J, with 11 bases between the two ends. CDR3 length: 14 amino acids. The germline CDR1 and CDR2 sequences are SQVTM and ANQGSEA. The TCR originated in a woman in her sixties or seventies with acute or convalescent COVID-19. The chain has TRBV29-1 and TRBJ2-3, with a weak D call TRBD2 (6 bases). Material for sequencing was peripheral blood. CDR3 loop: CSVGRAGSTDTQYF. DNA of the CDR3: TGCAGCGTTGGCAGGGCGGGGAGCACAGATACGCAGTATTTT.